This passage covers 6 T cell receptor beta chains from one sample sequenced in a study of blood T cell repertoires in COVID-19. Method: immunoSEQ multiplex PCR; TCRdb's copy keeps in-frame clones and lacks some. The table records more than 120,000 clones, around 90% of them present only once. The sample comprised peripheral blood. These receptors all come from a woman aged 45-59 years with acute or convalescent COVID-19.

The gene calls are TRBV9 and TRBJ2-3; 12 positions agree with TRBD2. Germline V gene sequence: CDR1 SGDLS, CDR2 YYNGEE. V gave up 0 bases and J gave up 6 bases; unmatched junction bases: 5. This CDR3 comprises 16 residues. This CDR3 is CASSVVTSGSWDTQYF. The CDR3 DNA reads as TGTGCCAGCAGCGTAGTGACTAGCGGGAGTTGGGATACGCAGTATTTT.

The V and J genes are TRBV24-1 and TRBJ2-1; the D is unclear. Germline CDR1 KGHDR, CDR2 SFDVKD. V was pared by 6 bases and J by 0 bases, with 5 bases between. This CDR3 contains 13 residues. The CDR3 here is CATSTGSYNEQFF. Written as DNA, the CDR3 is TGTGCCACCAGTACGGGCTCCTACAATGAGCAGTTCTTC.

The rearrangement links TRBV7-3 to TRBJ1-2; 7 bases line up with TRBD1. The CDR3 length is 13 residues. CDR1 SGHTA and CDR2 FQGTGA come from the germline V gene. V shed 4 bases and J 8 bases; nucleotides not matched to a gene: 7. The CDR3 DNA reads as TGTGCCAGCAGCTCATACAGGGGTGTCGGCTACACCTTC. This codes for CASSSYRGVGYTF.

The chain couples TRBV19 to TRBJ1-5; D remains ambiguous. Germline assignment: CDR1 LNHDA and CDR2 SQIVND (reference sequence). This CDR3 has 15 residues. Trimming shortened V by 6 bases and J by 4 bases, and 16 bases separated the two germline ends. The CDR3 here is CASSRSGDGNQPQHF. CDR3 coding DNA: TGTGCCAGTAGCCGGTCCGGAGATGGAAATCAGCCCCAGCATTTT.

The chain joins TRBV7-7 to TRBJ2-1; 7 positions agree with TRBD2. Germline V gives CDR1 SSHAT, CDR2 FNYEAQ (reference sequence). This CDR3 comprises 18 residues. The V gene end was trimmed by 0 bases and the J gene end by 0 bases; junction bases not matched to a gene: 8. The CDR3 region has the DNA TGTGCCAGCAGCTTAGCGCTTGGGGGGGAGAGCTCCTACAATGAGCAGTTCTTC. Residues: CASSLALGGESSYNEQFF.

This sequence joins TRBV9 and TRBJ1-2, with a weak D call TRBD1 (6 bases). Germline V gives CDR1 SGDLS, CDR2 YYNGEE. The ends were cut back, 0 bases at V and 0 bases at J, with 21 bases in the middle. The CDR3 consists of 19 residues. The CDR3 is CASSVATAAGDLANYGYTF. Here the CDR3 DNA reads TGTGCCAGCAGCGTAGCTACGGCGGCAGGGGATCTTGCTAACTATGGCTACACCTTC.